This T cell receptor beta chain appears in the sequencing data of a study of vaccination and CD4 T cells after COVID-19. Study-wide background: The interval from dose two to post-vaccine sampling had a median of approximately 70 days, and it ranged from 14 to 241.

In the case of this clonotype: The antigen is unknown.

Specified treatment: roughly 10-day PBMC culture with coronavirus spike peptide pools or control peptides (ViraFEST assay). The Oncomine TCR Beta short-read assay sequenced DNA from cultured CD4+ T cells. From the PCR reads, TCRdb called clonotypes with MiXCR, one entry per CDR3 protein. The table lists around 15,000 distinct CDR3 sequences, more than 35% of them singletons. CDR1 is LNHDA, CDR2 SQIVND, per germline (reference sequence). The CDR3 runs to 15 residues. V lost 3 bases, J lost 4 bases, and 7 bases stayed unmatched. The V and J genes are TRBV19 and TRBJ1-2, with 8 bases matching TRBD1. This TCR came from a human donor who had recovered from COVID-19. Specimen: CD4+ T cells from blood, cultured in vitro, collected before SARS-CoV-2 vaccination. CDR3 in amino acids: CASSISNRGSYGYTF. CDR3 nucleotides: TGTGCCAGTAGTATCTCTAACAGGGGGAGCTATGGCTACACCTTC.